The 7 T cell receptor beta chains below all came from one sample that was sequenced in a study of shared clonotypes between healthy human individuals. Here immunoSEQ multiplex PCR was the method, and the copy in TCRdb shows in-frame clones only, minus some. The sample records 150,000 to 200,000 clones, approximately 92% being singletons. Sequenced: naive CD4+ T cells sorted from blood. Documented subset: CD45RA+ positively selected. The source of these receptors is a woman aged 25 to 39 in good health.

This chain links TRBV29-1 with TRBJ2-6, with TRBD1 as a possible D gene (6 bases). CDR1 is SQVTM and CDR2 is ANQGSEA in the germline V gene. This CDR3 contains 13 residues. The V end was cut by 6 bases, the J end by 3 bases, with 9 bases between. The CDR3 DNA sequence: TGCAGCGTAACAGGGAATGGGGCCAACGTCCTGACTTTC. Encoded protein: CSVTGNGANVLTF.

This chain's CDR3 is CASSALAASSYEQYF. The CDR3 DNA reads as TGTGCCAGCAGTGCCCTAGCCGCTAGCTCCTACGAGCAGTACTTC. The V call is TRBV6-1, the J call TRBJ2-7; a possible D gene is TRBD2 (5 bases). CDR1 MNHNS and CDR2 SASEGT come from the germline V gene. The CDR3 consists of 15 residues. The ends were cut back, 4 bases at V and 0 bases at J, with 13 bases in the middle.

This chain's CDR3 is CASSLALDSRDSPLHF. CDR3 in DNA: TGCGCCAGCAGCTTGGCCCTGGACAGTCGGGATTCACCCCTCCACTTT. The chain recombines TRBV5-1 with TRBJ1-6; weak D call: TRBD1 (6 bases). V was cut by 0 bases and J by 8 bases, with 15 bases left in between. The V gene's germline CDR1 is SGHRS and CDR2 YFSETQ. The CDR3 totals 16 residues.

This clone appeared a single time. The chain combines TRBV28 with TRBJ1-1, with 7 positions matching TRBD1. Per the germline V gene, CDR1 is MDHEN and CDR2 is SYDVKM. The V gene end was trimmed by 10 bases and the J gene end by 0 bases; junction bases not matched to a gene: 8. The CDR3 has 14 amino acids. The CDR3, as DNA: TGTGCCACCATGGGACAGATCGTGAACACTGAAGCTTTCTTT. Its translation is CATMGQIVNTEAFF.

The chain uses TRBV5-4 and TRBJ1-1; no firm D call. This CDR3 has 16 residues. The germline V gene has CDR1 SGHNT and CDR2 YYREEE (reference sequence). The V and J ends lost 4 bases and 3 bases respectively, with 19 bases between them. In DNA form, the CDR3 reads TGTGCCAGCAGCCGCCGACTTCGGATTCGGGACACTGAAGCTTTCTTT. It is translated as CASSRRLRIRDTEAFF. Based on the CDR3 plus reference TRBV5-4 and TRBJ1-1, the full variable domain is ETGVTQSPTHLIKTRGQQVTLRCSSQSGHNTVSWYQQALGQGPQFIFQYYREEENGRGNFPPRFSGLQFPNYSSELNVNALELDDSALYLCASSRRLRIRDTEAFFGQGTRLTVV.

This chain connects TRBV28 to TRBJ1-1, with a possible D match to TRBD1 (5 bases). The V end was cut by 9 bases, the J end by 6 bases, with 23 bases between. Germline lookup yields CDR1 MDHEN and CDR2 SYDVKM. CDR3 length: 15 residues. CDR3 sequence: CASLSSGTGSPEAFF. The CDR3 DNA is TGTGCCAGTCTTAGTTCCGGGACCGGAAGTCCTGAAGCTTTCTTT.

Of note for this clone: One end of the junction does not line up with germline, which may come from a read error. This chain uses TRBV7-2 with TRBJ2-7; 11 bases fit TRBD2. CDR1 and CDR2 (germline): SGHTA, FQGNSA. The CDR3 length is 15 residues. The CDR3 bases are TGTGCCAGCAGCCTAGCGGGACTAGCGGTCTACGAGCAGTACTTC. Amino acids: CASSLAGLAVYEQYF.